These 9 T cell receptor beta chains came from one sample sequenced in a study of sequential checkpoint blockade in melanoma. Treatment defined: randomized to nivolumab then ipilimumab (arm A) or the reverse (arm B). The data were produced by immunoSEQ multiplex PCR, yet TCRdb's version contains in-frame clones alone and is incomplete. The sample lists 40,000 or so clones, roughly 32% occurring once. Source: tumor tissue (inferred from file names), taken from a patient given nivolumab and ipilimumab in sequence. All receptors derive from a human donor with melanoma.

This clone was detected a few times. This CDR3 is CASRTESSGANVLTF. As DNA, the CDR3 is TGTGCCAGCAGAACAGAGAGCTCTGGGGCCAACGTCCTGACTTTC. The chain has TRBV6-8 and TRBJ2-6; D not certain. Germline V gene sequence: CDR1 MNHGY, CDR2 SAAAGT. This CDR3 comprises 15 residues. V lost 6 bases and J 0 bases, leaving 9 bases between the germline ends.

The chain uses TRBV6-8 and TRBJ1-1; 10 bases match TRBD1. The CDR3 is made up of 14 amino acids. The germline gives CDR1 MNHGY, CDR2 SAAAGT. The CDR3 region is CGDRGREMNTEAFF. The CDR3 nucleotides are TGTGGGGACAGGGGTAGAGAAATGAACACTGAAGCTTTCTTT.

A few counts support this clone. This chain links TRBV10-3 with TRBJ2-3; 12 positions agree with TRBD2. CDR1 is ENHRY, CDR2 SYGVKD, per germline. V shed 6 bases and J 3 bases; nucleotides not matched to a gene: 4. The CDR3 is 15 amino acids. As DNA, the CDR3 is TGTGCCATCAGCCAACTAGCGGGGGGTACAGATACGCAGTATTTT. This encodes CAISQLAGGTDTQYF.

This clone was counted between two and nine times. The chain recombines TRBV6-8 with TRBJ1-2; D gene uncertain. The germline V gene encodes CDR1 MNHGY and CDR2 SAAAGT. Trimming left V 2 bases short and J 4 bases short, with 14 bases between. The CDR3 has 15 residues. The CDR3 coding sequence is TGTGCCAGCAGTTACCTGGCTGAGCGGAGCTATGGCTACACCTTC. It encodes CASSYLAERSYGYTF.

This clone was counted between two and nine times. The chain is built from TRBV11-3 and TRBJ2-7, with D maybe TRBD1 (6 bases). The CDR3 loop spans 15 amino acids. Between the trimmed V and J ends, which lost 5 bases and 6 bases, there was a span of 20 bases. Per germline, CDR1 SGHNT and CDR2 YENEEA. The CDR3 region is CASSPDRPQIIEQYF. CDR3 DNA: TGTGCCAGCAGCCCCGACAGGCCGCAAATAATCGAGCAGTACTTC.

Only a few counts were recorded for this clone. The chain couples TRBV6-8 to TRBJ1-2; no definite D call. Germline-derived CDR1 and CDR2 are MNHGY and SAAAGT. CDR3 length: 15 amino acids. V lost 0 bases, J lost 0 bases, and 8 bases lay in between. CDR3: CASSYSGVTNYGYTF. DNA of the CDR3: TGTGCCAGCAGTTACTCTGGCGTAACTAACTATGGCTACACCTTC.

The CDR3 here is CASSPNSVYNSPLHF. The CDR3, as DNA: TGTGCCAGCAGCCCGAATTCCGTCTATAATTCACCCCTCCACTTT. The chain joins TRBV11-3 to TRBJ1-6; D unclear. The V end lost 5 bases, the J end lost 3 bases, and 11 bases lay between the germline ends. Germline loops: CDR1 SGHNT, CDR2 YENEEA. CDR3 length: 15 amino acids.

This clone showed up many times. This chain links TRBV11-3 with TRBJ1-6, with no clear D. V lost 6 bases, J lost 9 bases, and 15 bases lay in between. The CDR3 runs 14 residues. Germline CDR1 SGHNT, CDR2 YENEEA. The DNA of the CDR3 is TGTGCCAGCAGTTTCGATCCCGGAGGTTCACCCCTCCACTTT. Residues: CASSFDPGGSPLHF.

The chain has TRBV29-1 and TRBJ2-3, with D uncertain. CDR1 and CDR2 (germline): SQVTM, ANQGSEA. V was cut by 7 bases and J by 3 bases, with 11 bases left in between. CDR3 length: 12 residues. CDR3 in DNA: TGCAGCGCGGGCAGACCGACAGATACGCAGTATTTT. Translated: CSAGRPTDTQYF.